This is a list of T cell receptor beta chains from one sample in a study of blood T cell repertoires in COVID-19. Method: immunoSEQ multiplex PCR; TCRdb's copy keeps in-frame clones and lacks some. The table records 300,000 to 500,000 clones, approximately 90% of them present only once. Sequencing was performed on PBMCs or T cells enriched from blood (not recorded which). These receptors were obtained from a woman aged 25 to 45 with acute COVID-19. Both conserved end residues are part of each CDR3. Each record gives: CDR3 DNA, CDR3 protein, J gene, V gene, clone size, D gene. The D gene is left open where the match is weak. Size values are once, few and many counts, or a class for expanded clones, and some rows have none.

cdr3_nt: TGCGCCAGCAGCTTGACAGGAGACATCTATGGCTACACCTTC; cdr3_aa: CASSLTGDIYGYTF; j_call: TRBJ1-2; v_call: TRBV5-1; clone_size: .; d_call: .
cdr3_nt: TGCGCCAGCAGCTCGAGAGTACAGGGGAGTGGAAACACCATATATTTT; cdr3_aa: CASSSRVQGSGNTIYF; j_call: TRBJ1-3; v_call: TRBV5-1; clone_size: .; d_call: TRBD1
cdr3_nt: TGTGCCAGCAGCCCGGGTTCGGGTGCGTCACCCCTCCACTTT; cdr3_aa: CASSPGSGASPLHF; j_call: TRBJ1-6; v_call: TRBV7-2; clone_size: .; d_call: .
cdr3_nt: TGCAGTGCTAACTACCTTGATACGCAGTATTTT; cdr3_aa: CSANYLDTQYF; j_call: TRBJ2-3; v_call: TRBV20-1; clone_size: .; d_call: .
cdr3_nt: TGTGCCAGCAGCGCCCGGGACAGGAGTGGGGAGCAGTACTTC; cdr3_aa: CASSARDRSGEQYF; j_call: TRBJ2-7; v_call: TRBV9; clone_size: .; d_call: TRBD1
cdr3_nt: TGTGCCAGCAGCCCCGGGGGACTAGCGGGTCTCGACCCCTACGAGCAGTACTTC; cdr3_aa: CASSPGGLAGLDPYEQYF; j_call: TRBJ2-7; v_call: TRBV7-9; clone_size: .; d_call: TRBD2
cdr3_nt: TGCGCCAGCAGCCTACGACAGGGGATGAACACTGAAGCTTTCTTT; cdr3_aa: CASSLRQGMNTEAFF; j_call: TRBJ1-1; v_call: TRBV5-1; clone_size: once; d_call: TRBD1
cdr3_nt: TGTGCCAGCAGCTTTGTCCTAGCGGGGGCCCCCTACGAGCAGTACTTC; cdr3_aa: CASSFVLAGAPYEQYF; j_call: TRBJ2-7; v_call: TRBV12-1; clone_size: .; d_call: .
cdr3_nt: TGTGCCATCAGTCGACAGGCTACTAACTATGGCTACACCTTC; cdr3_aa: CAISRQATNYGYTF; j_call: TRBJ1-2; v_call: TRBV10-3; clone_size: .; d_call: .
cdr3_nt: TGTGCCAGTAGTATAGGCGAAAATAATTCACCCCTCCACTTT; cdr3_aa: CASSIGENNSPLHF; j_call: TRBJ1-6; v_call: TRBV19; clone_size: .; d_call: .
cdr3_nt: TGTGCCAGCAGCGTAGCTTTGCCAGGAATGAACACTGAAGCTTTCTTT; cdr3_aa: CASSVALPGMNTEAFF; j_call: TRBJ1-1; v_call: TRBV9; clone_size: .; d_call: .
cdr3_nt: TGTGCCAGCAACCGACAGGGGATGAACACTGAAGCTTTCTTT; cdr3_aa: CASNRQGMNTEAFF; j_call: TRBJ1-1; v_call: TRBV6-5; clone_size: .; d_call: TRBD1
cdr3_nt: TGTGCCAGCAGTTTCGGGACTAGCGGGGGCCTAAACGAGCAGTACTTC; cdr3_aa: CASSFGTSGGLNEQYF; j_call: TRBJ2-7; v_call: TRBV27; clone_size: once; d_call: TRBD2